Described below is a single T cell receptor (beta chain) sequence and its context. This clonotype was counted many times. Its antigen is still unknown. No much larger clonotype is one base removed from it; base qualities were not supplied. The label giving this sample's time point can be read as: newly diagnosed GD, antithyroid drugs for less than 3 months. For both TCR sequencing and RNA sequencing, RNA was extracted from PBMCs in TRIzol. The diagnosis of Graves' disease followed American Thyroid Association guidelines. Patients were recruited from an endocrinology department in Xi'an, China. Each patient gave 7.5 to 10 milliliters of peripheral blood, collected in an EDTA anticoagulant tube. Ficoll Paque Plus density gradient separation was used to isolate PBMCs, and no additional T cell sorting was done. An Agilent 2100 Bioanalyzer and agarose gel were used to check RNA quality, and a NanoDrop 2000 was used to measure RNA concentration.

Library method: multiplex PCR. TCRdb shows the sequencer as Illumina HiSeq 4000. iRepertoire HTBI primers and Arm-PCR amplification of CDR3 regions were used to construct TCR beta libraries. Before sequencing, the PCR products underwent gel purification. Turning to the authors' computational methods: Gene usage analysis of CDR3 amino acid clonotypes relied on the 62 TRBV and fewer than 15 TRBJ segments identified across samples. COPE and FqMerger were used to merge the filtered high-quality paired reads into contigs. BLAST was used to align contigs to IMGT TRBV, TRBD and TRBJ reference genes, with CDR3 defined following IMGT. Clonotypes above 0.1% frequency were classified as highly expanded clones. Shannon entropy was used to measure repertoire diversity, and the Gini coefficient was used to measure V-J evenness. A clonotype found in more than one individual was treated as public. In-frame beta chains were kept once TCRdb had trimmed the public reads at Q25 with fastp and called clones with MiXCR. Rows merge per CDR3 protein into single entries with the most common DNA and genes. The V and J calls come from TCRdb's annotation, not from the publication. In this sample the table shows approximately 230,000 distinct CDR3 sequences, about 18% of which occur a single time. The top ten clones comprise approximately 20% of the sample.

The data stem from a study of regulatory T cells in long-lasting Graves disease (dated by TCRdb to the early 2020s). For context, the study as a whole: In the newly diagnosed Graves' disease group, patients had been taking antithyroid drugs for less than 3 months. The study was conducted in China and was registered as a clinical trial. A total of about 33 samples underwent TCR sequencing, from about 13 patients with persistent Graves' disease and roughly 20 patients with newly diagnosed Graves' disease. Peripheral blood TCR sequencing and RNA sequencing compared persistent Graves' disease patients with newly diagnosed Graves' disease patients.

What the work shows at the level of the full study, not this receptor alone: Preferential use of TRBV28, TRBJ1-2 and TRBJ2-5 was observed in persistent disease, whereas TRBV20-1 and TRBJ2-1 were favored in newly diagnosed disease. Sequencing and analysis were restricted to the TCR beta chain. The authors acknowledged the small sample size as a limitation that may reduce accuracy. Because the primary lesion, thyroid tissue, could not be accessed, the study looked at peripheral blood alone. More public clonotypes were shared among persistent patients (over 2,500) than among newly diagnosed patients (966). Lower TCR Shannon entropy and fewer highly expanded clones were observed in persistent Graves' disease patients than in newly diagnosed patients, which suggested clonal expansion.

V trim: 3 bases; J trim: 6 bases; unmatched bases: 7. Per the germline V gene, KGHDR is the CDR1 and SFDVKD is the CDR2. The CDR3 measures 16 amino acids from cysteine to phenylalanine. The retained sequence is limited to the CDR3, 48 bases, with the frame set at the first base. The sequence links TRBV24-1 to TRBJ2-1, with 10 bases aligning to TRBD1. The sample consisted of peripheral blood mononuclear cells (PBMCs), taken at new diagnosis, from a patient treated with antithyroid drugs. The source is a female donor with Graves disease. The CDR3 sequence is CATSDPGGDRGNEQFF. DNA sequence: TGTGCCACCAGTGATCCAGGGGGGGACAGGGGCAATGAGCAGTTCTTC.